The present TCR beta chain was sequenced within a study of regulatory and conventional T cells in RAG deficiency. General study findings and limits: RAG-deficient patients showed markedly lower Shannon entropy and higher Simpson indices than control T-cell subsets.

Blood CD4+ CD25-high CD127-low regulatory T cells supplied the genomic DNA template. Assay: immunoSEQ multiplex PCR; the TCRdb copy retains only in-frame clones and omits some. The sample includes under 20,000 clones, 80% to 90% of them seen just once. This clone was detected only once. Its cognate antigen is unknown. These same records also appear under a second study, on regulatory T cells. That study reports: Amplification used 52 TRBV primers and 13 TRBJ primers.

Sequencing used Tregs sorted from blood. This TCR was sampled from a human donor in good health.

The CDR3 DNA follows: TGCAGTGCTAGAGATTCCTACGAGCAGTACTTC. It is translated as CSARDSYEQYF. The V and J genes are TRBV20-1 and TRBJ2-7, with D unclear. There are 11 residues in the CDR3. Germline CDR1 DFQATT, CDR2 SNEGSKA (reference sequence). Trimming took 0 bases from V and 1 from J, leaving 1 base between them.